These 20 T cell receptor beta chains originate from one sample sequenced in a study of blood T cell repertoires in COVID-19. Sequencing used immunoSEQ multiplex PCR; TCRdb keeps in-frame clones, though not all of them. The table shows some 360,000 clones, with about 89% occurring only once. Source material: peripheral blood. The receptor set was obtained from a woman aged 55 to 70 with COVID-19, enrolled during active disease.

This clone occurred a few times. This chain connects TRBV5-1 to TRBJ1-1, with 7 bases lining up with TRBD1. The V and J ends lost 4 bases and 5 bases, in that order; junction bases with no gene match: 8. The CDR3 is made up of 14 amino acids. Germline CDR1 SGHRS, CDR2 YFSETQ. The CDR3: CASSRDRAVTEAFF. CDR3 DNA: TGCGCCAGCAGCCGCGACAGGGCGGTGACTGAAGCTTTCTTT. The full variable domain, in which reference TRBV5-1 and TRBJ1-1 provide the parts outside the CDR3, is KAGVTQTPRYLIKTRGQQVTLSCSPISGHRSVSWYQQTPGQGLQFLFEYFSETQRNKGNFPGRFSGRQFSNSRSEMNVSTLELGDSALYLCASSRDRAVTEAFFGQGTRLTVV.

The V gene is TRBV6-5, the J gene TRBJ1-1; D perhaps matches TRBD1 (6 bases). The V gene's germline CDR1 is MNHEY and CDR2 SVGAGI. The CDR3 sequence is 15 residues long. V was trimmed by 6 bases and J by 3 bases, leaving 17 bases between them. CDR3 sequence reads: CASRGHTGQDTEAFF. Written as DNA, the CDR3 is TGTGCCAGCAGGGGACATACAGGGCAGGACACTGAAGCTTTCTTT.

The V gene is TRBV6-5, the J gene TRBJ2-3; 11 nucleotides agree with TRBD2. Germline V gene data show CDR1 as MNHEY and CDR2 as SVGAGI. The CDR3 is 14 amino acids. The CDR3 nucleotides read TGTGCTACTAGCGGGGGCCAGGGCACAGATACGCAGTATTTT. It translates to CATSGGQGTDTQYF.

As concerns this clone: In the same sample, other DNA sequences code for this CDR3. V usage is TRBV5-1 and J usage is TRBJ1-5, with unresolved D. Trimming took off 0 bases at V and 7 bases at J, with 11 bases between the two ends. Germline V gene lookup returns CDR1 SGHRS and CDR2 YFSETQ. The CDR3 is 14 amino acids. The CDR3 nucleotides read TGCGCCAGCAGCTTGGACCGGGGAGGCCAGCCCCAGCATTTT. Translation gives CASSLDRGGQPQHF.

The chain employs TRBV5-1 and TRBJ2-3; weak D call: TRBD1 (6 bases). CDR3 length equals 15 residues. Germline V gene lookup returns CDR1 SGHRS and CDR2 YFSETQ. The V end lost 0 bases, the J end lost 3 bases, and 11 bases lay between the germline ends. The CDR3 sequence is CASSLDRAQTDTQYF. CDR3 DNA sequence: TGCGCCAGCAGCTTGGACAGGGCCCAGACAGATACGCAGTATTTT.

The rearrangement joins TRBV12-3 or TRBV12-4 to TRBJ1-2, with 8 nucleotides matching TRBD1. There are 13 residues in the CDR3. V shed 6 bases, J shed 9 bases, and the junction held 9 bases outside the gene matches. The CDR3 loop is CASSLGQGRRYTF. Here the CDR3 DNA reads TGTGCCAGCAGCCTAGGACAGGGTCGTCGCTACACCTTC.

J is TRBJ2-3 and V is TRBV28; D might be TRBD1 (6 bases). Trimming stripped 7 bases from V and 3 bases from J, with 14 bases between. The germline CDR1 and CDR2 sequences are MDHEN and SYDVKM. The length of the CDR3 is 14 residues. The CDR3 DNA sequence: TGTGCCAGCATCCAGGGGCATGGGACAGATACGCAGTATTTT. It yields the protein CASIQGHGTDTQYF.

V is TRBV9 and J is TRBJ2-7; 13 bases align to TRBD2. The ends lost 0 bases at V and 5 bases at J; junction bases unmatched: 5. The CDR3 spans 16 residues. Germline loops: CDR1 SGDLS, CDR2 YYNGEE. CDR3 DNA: TGTGCCAGCAGCGTAGCGGGGACTAGCGGGGTCAACGAGCAGTACTTC. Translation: CASSVAGTSGVNEQYF.

The CDR3 spells CASSDTGTELYNEQFF. Here the CDR3 DNA reads TGTGCCAGCAGTGATACCGGGACTGAACTTTACAATGAGCAGTTCTTC. J is TRBJ2-1 and V is TRBV27; weak D call: TRBD2 (6 bases). Trimming stripped 5 bases from V and 4 bases from J, with 18 bases between. The germline V gene encodes CDR1 MNHEY and CDR2 SMNVEV (reference sequence). This CDR3 has 16 residues.

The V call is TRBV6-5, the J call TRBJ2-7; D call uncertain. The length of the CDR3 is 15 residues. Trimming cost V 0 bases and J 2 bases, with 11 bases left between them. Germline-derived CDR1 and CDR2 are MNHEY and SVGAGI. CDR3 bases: TGTGCCAGCAGTTACTCGGTCTCACAGACCTACGAGCAGTACTTC. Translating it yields CASSYSVSQTYEQYF.

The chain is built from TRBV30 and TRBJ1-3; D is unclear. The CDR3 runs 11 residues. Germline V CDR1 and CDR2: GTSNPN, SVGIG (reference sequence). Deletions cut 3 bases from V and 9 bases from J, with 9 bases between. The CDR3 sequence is CAWRAGSTIYF. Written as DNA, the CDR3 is TGTGCCTGGAGGGCGGGGAGCACCATATATTTT.

CDR3 nucleotide sequence: TGTGCCAGCAGTTCCTCACAGGGGGCGAACACTGAAGCTTTCTTT. Residues: CASSSSQGANTEAFF. J is TRBJ1-1 and V is TRBV28; 9 bases match TRBD1. CDR3 length: 15 amino acids. With V trimmed by 4 bases and J by 1 base, 4 bases remained unmatched. CDR1 and CDR2 (germline): MDHEN, SYDVKM.

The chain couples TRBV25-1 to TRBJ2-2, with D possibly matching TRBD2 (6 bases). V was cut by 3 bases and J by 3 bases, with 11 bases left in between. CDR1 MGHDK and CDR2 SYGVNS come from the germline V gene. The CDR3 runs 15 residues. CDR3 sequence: CASSDGTADTGELFF. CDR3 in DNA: TGTGCCAGCAGTGACGGGACTGCCGACACCGGGGAGCTGTTTTTT.

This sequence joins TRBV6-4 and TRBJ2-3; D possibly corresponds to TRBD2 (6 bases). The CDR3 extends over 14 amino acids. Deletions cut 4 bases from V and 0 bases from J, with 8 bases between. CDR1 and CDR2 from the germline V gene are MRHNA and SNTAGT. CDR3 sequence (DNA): TGTGCCAGCAGTGTGGGAGGTAGCACAGATACGCAGTATTTT. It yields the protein CASSVGGSTDTQYF.

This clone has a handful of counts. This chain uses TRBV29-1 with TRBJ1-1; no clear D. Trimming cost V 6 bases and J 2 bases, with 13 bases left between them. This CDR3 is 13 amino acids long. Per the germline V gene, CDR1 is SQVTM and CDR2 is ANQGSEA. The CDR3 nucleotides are TGCAGCGTCGCCTCACAAGTCAACACTGAAGCTTTCTTT. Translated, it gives CSVASQVNTEAFF.

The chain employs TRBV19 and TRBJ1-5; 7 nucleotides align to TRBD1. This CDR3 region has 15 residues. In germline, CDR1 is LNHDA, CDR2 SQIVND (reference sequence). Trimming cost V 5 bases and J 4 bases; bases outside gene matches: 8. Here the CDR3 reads CASSLPGQTNQPQHF. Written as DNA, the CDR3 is TGTGCCAGTAGTTTACCGGGACAGACTAATCAGCCCCAGCATTTT.

The CDR3 nucleotides are TGTGCCAGCAGACAGCAACAGGGGAACTACGAGCAGTACTTC. Protein: CASRQQQGNYEQYF. The rearrangement joins TRBV6-5 to TRBJ2-7; TRBD1 aligns across 7 bases. J gave up 3 bases and V 6 bases, and 8 bases lay outside the gene matches. This CDR3 is 14 amino acids long. CDR1 is MNHEY and CDR2 is SVGAGI in the germline V gene.

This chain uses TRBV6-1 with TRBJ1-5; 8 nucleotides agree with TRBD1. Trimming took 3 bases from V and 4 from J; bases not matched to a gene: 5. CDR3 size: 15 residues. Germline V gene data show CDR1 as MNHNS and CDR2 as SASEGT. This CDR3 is CASSDTGGRNQPQHF. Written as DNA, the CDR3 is TGTGCCAGCAGTGATACAGGGGGGCGGAATCAGCCCCAGCATTTT.

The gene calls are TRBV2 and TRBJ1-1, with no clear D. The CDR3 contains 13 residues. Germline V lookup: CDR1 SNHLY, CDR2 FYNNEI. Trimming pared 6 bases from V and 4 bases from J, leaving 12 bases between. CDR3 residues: CASRQPPSTEAFF. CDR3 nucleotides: TGTGCCAGCAGGCAACCGCCCAGCACTGAAGCTTTCTTT.

The CDR3 loop is CASSSRQGRYGYTF. The CDR3 DNA is TGTGCCAGCAGTTCCCGACAGGGACGGTATGGCTACACCTTC. J is TRBJ1-2 and V is TRBV6-5, with 7 bases lining up with TRBD1. CDR1 and CDR2 from the germline V gene are MNHEY and SVGAGI. Germline trimming cut 4 bases from V and 5 bases from J; bases unmatched to any gene: 7. The CDR3 consists of 14 residues.